This TCR beta chain was found in a study of shared clonotypes between healthy human individuals. Regarding the study as a whole: Owing to a small donor count, the genetic and exposure-history diversity represented was limited. The naive CD4 repertoires of a handful of donors were compared, and around 5% of clonotypes were shared.

Some clones are missing from TCRdb's copy, which holds only in-frame ones; the method was immunoSEQ multiplex PCR. The sample has about 980,000 clones, 60% to 85% seen once. This clone was seen repeatedly, ten times or more. Its antigen is undetermined. Germline V CDR1 and CDR2: GTSNPN, SVGIG (reference sequence). CDR3 length: 15 residues. Trimming cost V 2 bases and J 2 bases, with 14 bases left between them. This clonotype originated in a man younger than 30 in good health. V and J are TRBV30 and TRBJ2-3; either TRBD1 or TRBD2 may supply D (5 bases each). Sequencing was performed on memory CD4+ T cells sorted from blood. Specified subset: CD45RA-negative fraction. The CDR3 here is CAWSPNWGITDTQYF. The CDR3 DNA is TGTGCCTGGAGTCCCAACTGGGGGATCACAGATACGCAGTATTTT.